These T cell receptor beta chains were read from a single sample in a study of cytomegalovirus exposure and HLA in healthy donors. Measured with immunoSEQ multiplex PCR; TCRdb has only the in-frame clones, and not every one. The sample records 130,000 or so clones, more than 60% being singletons. Sequencing was carried out using PBMCs. Every receptor here comes from a woman in her forties in good health and CMV-seropositive. The CDR3 runs from the conserved cysteine through the conserved F or W. Fields, in order: V gene, J gene, clone size, D gene, CDR3 protein, CDR3 DNA. A D gene is named only where the DNA matches it firmly. A clone size is listed for some rows: how often the clone was seen (once, few, many), or a class if it is expanded.

>TRBV29-1|TRBJ1-1|NA|TRBD1
CSSRQGVGNTEAFF
TGCAGCTCTCGACAGGGTGTCGGGAACACTGAAGCTTTCTTT
>TRBV28|TRBJ1-2|NA|NA
CASSTDTGYGYTF
TGTGCCAGCAGTACAGACACCGGCTATGGCTACACCTTC
>TRBV7-2|TRBJ2-7|NA|TRBD1
CASSAEGGRYEQYF
TGTGCCAGCAGCGCCGAAGGGGGCAGGTACGAGCAGTACTTC
>TRBV12-5|TRBJ1-1|NA|TRBD1
CASGSQGDTEAFF
TGTGCTAGTGGTTCTCAGGGGGACACTGAAGCTTTCTTT
>TRBV27|TRBJ2-2|NA|TRBD2
CASSPGLAGGVITGELFF
TGTGCCAGCAGTCCGGGACTAGCGGGAGGCGTGATCACCGGGGAGCTGTTTTTT
>TRBV7-2|TRBJ2-5|NA|TRBD2
CASSLAAGGLSREQYF
TGTGCCAGCAGCTTAGCGGCGGGGGGGCTATCTCGGGAGCAGTACTTC
>TRBV2|TRBJ1-2|few|TRBD1
CASRTGVVYGYTF
TGTGCCAGCAGGACAGGGGTAGTTTATGGCTACACCTTC
>TRBV6-5|TRBJ2-1|once|TRBD1
CASSTGTGVGEQFF
TGTGCCAGCAGTACCGGGACAGGGGTGGGCGAGCAGTTCTTC
>TRBV18|TRBJ1-5|few|NA
CASSPGRNQPQHF
TGTGCCAGCTCTCCGGGAAGGAATCAGCCCCAGCATTTT
>TRBV19|TRBJ2-1|NA|TRBD2
CASRRDTSGVPGEQFF
TGTGCCAGTAGACGCGATACTAGCGGGGTCCCTGGTGAGCAGTTCTTC
>TRBV28|TRBJ1-1|NA|NA
CASSLESHGSAFF
TGTGCCAGCAGTTTGGAGTCCCACGGATCCGCTTTCTTT
>TRBV29-1|TRBJ2-5|NA|TRBD1
CSVSSGTVQETQYF
TGCAGCGTATCTTCCGGGACAGTCCAAGAGACCCAGTACTTC
>TRBV7-3|TRBJ2-1|once|NA
CASSLLGAGDEQFF
TGTGCCAGCAGCTTACTAGGGGCAGGGGATGAGCAGTTCTTC
>TRBV11-2|TRBJ2-5|NA|TRBD2
CASSLGGGLARETQYF
TGTGCCAGCAGCTTAGGGGGGGGACTAGCCCGGGAGACCCAGTACTTC
>TRBV5-1|TRBJ1-5|NA|TRBD1
CASSITGESNQPQHF
TGCGCCAGCAGCATAACAGGGGAGAGCAATCAGCCCCAGCATTTT
>TRBV7-2|TRBJ1-2|few|NA
CASSLDTGKYYGYTF
TGTGCCAGCAGCTTAGATACAGGGAAATACTATGGCTACACCTTC
>TRBV28|TRBJ1-3|once|NA
CASSYTGPSGNTIYF
TGTGCCAGCAGTTATACAGGGCCCTCTGGAAACACCATATATTTT
>TRBV7-3|TRBJ2-1|few|NA
CASSLNTYNEQFF
TGTGCCAGCAGCTTAAATACCTACAATGAGCAGTTCTTC
>TRBV29-1|TRBJ2-2|NA|TRBD1
CSVGQGGNTGELFF
TGCAGCGTGGGACAGGGGGGGAACACCGGGGAGCTGTTTTTT
>TRBV30|TRBJ1-1|few|NA
CAWSVSPLANGRADTEAFF
TGTGCCTGGAGTGTATCCCCACTAGCCAACGGCAGGGCGGACACTGAAGCTTTCTTT
>TRBV18|TRBJ1-1|NA|NA
CASSPMNTEAFF
TGTGCCAGCTCACCCATGAACACTGAAGCTTTCTTT
>TRBV11-2|TRBJ2-5|NA|TRBD2
CASSQSTSGGLRETQYF
TGTGCCAGCAGCCAGTCGACTAGCGGGGGGTTGCGGGAGACCCAGTACTTC
>TRBV5-1|TRBJ1-1|NA|NA
CASNQGMNTEAFF
TGCGCCAGCAACCAGGGAATGAACACTGAAGCTTTCTTT
>TRBV4-2|TRBJ2-3|NA|NA
CASSLRAGSSTDTQYF
TGTGCCAGCAGCCTAAGGGCCGGGAGTAGCACAGATACGCAGTATTTT
>TRBV29-1|TRBJ1-5|NA|NA
CSVAGQNQPQHF
TGCAGCGTTGCGGGACAAAATCAGCCCCAGCATTTT
>TRBV7-8|TRBJ2-5|NA|TRBD1
CASSGAGGGETQYF
TGTGCCAGCAGCGGGGCAGGGGGCGGCGAGACCCAGTACTTC
>TRBV4-2|TRBJ1-4|NA|TRBD1
CASSLEGRDRSGPTNEKLFF
TGTGCCAGCAGCCTAGAAGGCCGGGACAGGAGTGGCCCAACTAATGAAAAACTGTTTTTT
>TRBV28|TRBJ1-4|NA|NA
CASTETRNEKLFF
TGTGCCAGCACCGAAACGAGGAATGAAAAACTGTTTTTT
>TRBV7-2|TRBJ1-5|NA|NA
CASSLGFPVNQPQHF
TGTGCCAGCAGCTTAGGGTTCCCAGTCAATCAGCCCCAGCATTTT
>TRBV30|TRBJ1-1|NA|NA
CAWSVSANTEAFF
TGTGCCTGGAGTGTAAGCGCAAACACTGAAGCTTTCTTT
>TRBV6-5|TRBJ1-2|NA|TRBD1
CASSYIGGAGYGYTF
TGTGCCAGCAGTTACATAGGGGGCGCGGGCTATGGCTACACCTTC
>TRBV4-3|TRBJ2-7|once|TRBD1
CASSHITGGVGYEQYF
TGCGCCAGCAGCCATATCACAGGGGGCGTCGGCTACGAGCAGTACTTC
>TRBV5-4|TRBJ2-1|NA|TRBD2
CASRPGTSTTNEQFF
TGTGCCAGCAGACCCGGGACTAGCACCACAAATGAGCAGTTCTTC
>TRBV6-1|TRBJ2-4|NA|TRBD2
CASSDGLAGTLIAKNIQYF
TGTGCCAGCAGTGACGGACTAGCGGGAACTCTGATAGCCAAAAACATTCAGTACTTC
>TRBV7-8|TRBJ1-2|few|NA
CASSSRQSNYGYTF
TGTGCCAGCAGCTCCCGACAGTCTAACTATGGCTACACCTTC
>TRBV6-1|TRBJ2-7|NA|NA
CASSEALPRVGEQYF
TGTGCCAGCAGTGAAGCGCTTCCCCGAGTCGGGGAGCAGTACTTC
>TRBV18|TRBJ2-4|NA|NA
CASSPIGDLAKNIQYF
TGTGCCAGCTCACCCATAGGGGATCTTGCCAAAAACATTCAGTACTTC
>TRBV30|TRBJ1-5|few|TRBD1
CAWSVETGGNQPQHF
TGTGCCTGGAGTGTAGAGACAGGGGGCAATCAGCCCCAGCATTTT
>TRBV6-4|TRBJ1-2|NA|NA
CASREDYGYTF
TGTGCCAGCAGGGAGGACTATGGCTACACCTTC
>TRBV6-5|TRBJ1-1|NA|TRBD1
CASSYQGAGGGTEAFF
TGTGCCAGCAGTTACCAGGGGGCGGGGGGGGGCACTGAAGCTTTCTTT
>TRBV2|TRBJ2-2|NA|TRBD2
CASSGTSFIGELFF
TGTGCCAGCAGCGGGACTAGCTTCATCGGGGAGCTGTTTTTT
>TRBV10-2|TRBJ1-3|few|TRBD1
CASSEQGYSGNTIYF
TGCGCCAGCAGTGAACAGGGGTACTCTGGAAACACCATATATTTT
>TRBV7-8|TRBJ1-2|NA|NA
CASSLGAGDLYGYTF
TGTGCCAGCAGTTTGGGAGCAGGGGACCTCTATGGCTACACCTTC
>TRBV28|TRBJ1-2|NA|TRBD1
CASRKQGYGYTF
TGTGCCAGCAGAAAACAGGGGTATGGCTACACCTTC